This T cell receptor (beta chain) was captured in a study of T-cell memory formation after mild COVID-19. Germline V lookup: CDR1 SQVTM, CDR2 ANQGSEA. This CDR3 is built from 13 residues. Between the trimmed V and J ends, which lost 5 bases and 4 bases, there was a span of 14 bases. TCRdb fed the 5' RACE reads into MiXCR, producing one record per CDR3 protein. The data contain hundreds of thousands of distinct CDR3 sequences, about a sixth of them singletons. This chain uses TRBV29-1 with TRBJ1-1, with D perhaps TRBD1 (6 bases). The sample comprised PBMCs or a T cell subset sorted from them (not recorded which). This receptor was identified in an adult woman who had mild COVID-19 (a few samples of this study predate the infection). Cell type and time point are not known. The CDR3 reads CSVCRGQGTEAFF. DNA of the CDR3: TGCAGCGTTTGCAGGGGTCAGGGCACTGAAGCTTTCTTT.